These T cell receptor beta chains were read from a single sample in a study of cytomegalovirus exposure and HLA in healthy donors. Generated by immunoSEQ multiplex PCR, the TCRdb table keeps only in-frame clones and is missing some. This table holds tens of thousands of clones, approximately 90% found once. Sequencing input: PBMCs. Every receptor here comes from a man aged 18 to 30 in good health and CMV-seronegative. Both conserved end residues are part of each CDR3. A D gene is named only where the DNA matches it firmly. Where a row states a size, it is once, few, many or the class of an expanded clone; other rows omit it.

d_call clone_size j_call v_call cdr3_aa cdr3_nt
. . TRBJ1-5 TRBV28 CASSLVTDNQPQHF TGTGCCAGCAGTTTAGTAACAGACAATCAGCCCCAGCATTTT
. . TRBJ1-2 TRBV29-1 CSVDLDSRGGYGYTF TGCAGCGTTGATCTCGACAGTCGAGGGGGCTATGGCTACACCTTC
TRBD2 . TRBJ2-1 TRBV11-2 CASSFTSGRSHEQFF TGTGCCAGCAGCTTTACTAGCGGGAGGTCGCATGAGCAGTTCTTC
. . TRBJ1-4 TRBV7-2 CASSLRRSEKLFF TGTGCCAGCAGCTTAAGACGGAGTGAAAAACTGTTTTTT
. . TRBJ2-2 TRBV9 CASVVREFRSCELFF TGTGCCAGTGTAGTAAGGGAGTTCCGAAGTTGCGAGCTGTTTTTT
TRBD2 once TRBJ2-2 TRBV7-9 CASSSRGGRTGELFF TGTGCCAGCAGCTCTCGCGGGGGAAGGACCGGGGAGCTGTTTTTT
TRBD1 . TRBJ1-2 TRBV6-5 CASSPRDSFYGYTF TGTGCCAGCAGTCCTCGGGACAGCTTCTATGGCTACACCTTC
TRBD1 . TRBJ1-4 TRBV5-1 CASSSRTGGMFASEKLFF TGCGCCAGCAGCTCACGGACAGGGGGAATGTTCGCGAGTGAAAAACTGTTTTTT
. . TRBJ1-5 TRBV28 CASSGGDGLPWKQPQHF TGTGCCAGCAGTGGAGGGGACGGGCTCCCTTGGAAACAGCCCCAGCATTTT
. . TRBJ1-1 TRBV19 CASSIRGTLMNTEAFF TGTGCCAGTAGTATAAGGGGGACCCTTATGAACACTGAAGCTTTCTTT